Each of the 18 T cell receptor beta chains below was sequenced from the same sample in a study of blood T cell repertoires in COVID-19. Repertoires were generated with immunoSEQ multiplex PCR, while TCRdb's copy carries only in-frame clones and drops some. The repertoire includes over 150,000 clones, approximately 79% of them detected once, and more than 5.5% sits in the top ten. The sequenced sample was PBMCs or T cells enriched from blood (not recorded which). These receptors were collected from a man aged 45-65 years who had recovered from COVID-19.

This clone appeared a single time. The chain joins TRBV5-1 to TRBJ1-4; 8 nucleotides line up with TRBD1. J was trimmed by 2 bases and V by 6 bases; bases with no gene match: 3. Per the germline V gene, CDR1 is SGHRS and CDR2 is YFSETQ. The CDR3 covers 14 residues. The CDR3 coding sequence is TGCGCCAGCACTACAGGGGGGACTAATGAAAAACTGTTTTTT. This encodes CASTTGGTNEKLFF.

The CDR3 is CASRRDSFNYGYTF. The CDR3 DNA is TGTGCCAGTAGGCGGGACAGCTTTAACTATGGCTACACCTTC. The chain links TRBV19 to TRBJ1-2; 7 bases agree with TRBD1. Germline loops: CDR1 LNHDA, CDR2 SQIVND (reference sequence). The CDR3 is 14 residues long. The J segment lost 1 base and the V segment lost 6 bases, leaving 5 bases of the junction unmatched. The full variable domain, completed using reference TRBV19 and TRBJ1-2, is DGGITQSPKYLFRKEGQNVTLSCEQNLNHDAMYWYRQDPGQGLRLIYYSQIVNDFQKGDIAEGYSVSREKKESFPLTVTSAQKNPTAFYLCASRRDSFNYGYTFGSGTRLTVV.

The rearrangement joins TRBV19 to TRBJ2-1; 7 bases line up with TRBD2. Per the germline V gene, CDR1 is LNHDA and CDR2 is SQIVND (reference sequence). Losses at the gene ends were 4 bases for V and 0 bases for J; bases not matched to a gene: 3. The CDR3 sequence is 15 residues long. CDR3 protein: CASSREGFSYNEQFF. DNA of the CDR3: TGTGCCAGTAGTAGGGAGGGGTTCTCCTACAATGAGCAGTTCTTC.

This sequence joins TRBV25-1 and TRBJ1-3; 8 bases are a match to TRBD1. Germline CDR1 and CDR2: MGHDK and SYGVNS. V dropped 3 bases and J dropped 5; count of bases not matched to a gene: 3. The CDR3 loop spans 14 amino acids. Written as DNA, the CDR3 is TGTGCCAGCAGTGAGACAGGGGTCAGAAACACCATATATTTT. This translates into CASSETGVRNTIYF.

The rearrangement links TRBV6-2 or TRBV6-3 to TRBJ2-1; unclear D gene. The germline V gene has CDR1 MNHEY and CDR2 SVGEGT. The CDR3 covers 12 residues. The V end was cut by 4 bases, the J end by 9 bases, with 10 bases between. CDR3 nucleotides: TGTGCCAGCAGTTTCTCCGGGTCTGAGCAGTTCTTC. Translated: CASSFSGSEQFF.

This clone occurred once. The chain is built from TRBV9 and TRBJ1-3; D perhaps matches TRBD1 (6 bases). The CDR3 has 15 residues. Germline V gene sequence: CDR1 SGDLS, CDR2 YYNGEE. V lost 4 bases, J lost 0 bases, and 11 bases lay in between. The CDR3 protein is CASSTRDNSGNTIYF. The CDR3 nucleotides are TGTGCCAGCAGCACCCGGGACAACTCTGGAAACACCATATATTTT. The full variable domain, rest sourced from reference TRBV9 and TRBJ1-3, is DSGVTQTPKHLITATGQRVTLRCSPRSGDLSVYWYQQSLDQGLQFLIQYYNGEERAKGNILERFSAQQFPDLHSELNLSSLELGDSALYFCASSTRDNSGNTIYFGEGSWLTVV.

The chain recombines TRBV12-3 or TRBV12-4 with TRBJ2-7; D is possibly TRBD2 (6 bases). V was trimmed by 8 bases and J by 2 bases, leaving 13 bases between them. This CDR3 is 13 amino acids long. CDR3 loop: CASGTGATYEQYF. CDR3 nucleotide sequence: TGTGCCAGCGGCACGGGAGCCACCTACGAGCAGTACTTC.

V is TRBV18 and J is TRBJ2-3, with a tentative D call TRBD2 (5 bases). V gave up 2 bases and J gave up 6 bases, with 15 bases separating them. Germline V gene sequence: CDR1 KGHSH, CDR2 LQKENI. This CDR3 comprises 15 residues. CDR3 nucleotides: TGTGCCAGCTCACCAGTTGAGGGTGCATCCGATACGCAGTATTTT. It translates to CASSPVEGASDTQYF.

This clone was picked up a small number of times. The chain combines TRBV7-2 with TRBJ2-2, with a tentative D call TRBD2 (6 bases). The CDR3 consists of 16 residues. Trimming removed 5 bases at V and 4 bases at J, with 17 bases between. Germline CDR1 and CDR2: SGHTA and FQGNSA. CDR3 sequence: CASSPAGRGSTGELFF. CDR3 bases: TGTGCCAGCAGCCCTGCTGGGCGGGGAAGCACCGGGGAGCTGTTTTTT.

The sample holds one count of this clone. The chain is built from TRBV4-3 and TRBJ2-2; 16 positions agree with TRBD2. Germline trimming cut 3 bases from V and 7 bases from J; bases unmatched to any gene: 8. Germline loops: CDR1 LGHNA, CDR2 YSLEER. The CDR3 is made up of 18 amino acids. CDR3 sequence (DNA): TGCGCCAGCAGCCACCGCTACGGGACTAGCGGGGGGGGCGGGGAGCTGTTTTTT. Amino acids: CASSHRYGTSGGGGELFF.

The chain carries TRBV6-4 and TRBJ2-2; 8 bases map to TRBD2. The V segment lost 4 bases and the J segment 1 base; nucleotides outside the gene matches: 2. Germline V gene data show CDR1 as MRHNA and CDR2 as SNTAGT. This CDR3 comprises 15 residues. CDR3 loop: CASSAGGQNTGELFF. CDR3 DNA: TGTGCCAGCAGTGCGGGGGGGCAGAACACCGGGGAGCTGTTTTTT.

This rearrangement joins TRBV6-2 or TRBV6-3 to TRBJ2-1, with D perhaps TRBD1 (5 bases). The V gene's germline CDR1 is MNHEY and CDR2 SVGEGT. V was trimmed by 4 bases and J by 5 bases, leaving 12 bases between them. The CDR3 has 14 residues. The CDR3 sequence: CASSSNRLNNEQFF. DNA for the CDR3: TGTGCCAGCAGTTCGAACAGGCTCAACAATGAGCAGTTCTTC.

This chain links TRBV6-2 or TRBV6-3 with TRBJ1-1, with D maybe TRBD1 (6 bases). The CDR3 loop spans 14 amino acids. The V end was cut by 6 bases, the J end by 10 bases, with 21 bases between. Germline CDR1 and CDR2: MNHEY and SVGEGT. The CDR3 DNA is TGTGCCAGCAGCCCCGGACGGACAGTCCCGAGAGCTTTCTTT. Its protein is CASSPGRTVPRAFF.

This chain connects TRBV29-1 to TRBJ1-3; D is ambiguous. This CDR3 is 12 amino acids long. V was shortened by 5 bases and J by 0 bases, with 5 bases between the two germline ends. From germline, CDR1 is SQVTM and CDR2 ANQGSEA. The CDR3 bases are TGCAGCGTTAAGAGCTCTGGAAACACCATATATTTT. Protein: CSVKSSGNTIYF.

The chain carries TRBV20-1 and TRBJ2-1; 7 bases map to TRBD1. CDR3 size: 14 residues. The V segment lost 3 bases and the J segment 4 bases; nucleotides outside the gene matches: 6. The germline V gene encodes CDR1 DFQATT and CDR2 SNEGSKA (reference sequence). This chain's CDR3 is CSASRDSQYNEQFF. The DNA of the CDR3 is TGCAGTGCTAGTCGGGACAGCCAATACAATGAGCAGTTCTTC.

The V gene is TRBV7-2, the J gene TRBJ2-1; D is unresolved. The V gene lost 1 base and the J gene lost 0 bases, with 7 bases spanning the gap. Germline CDR1 SGHTA, CDR2 FQGNSA. The CDR3 length is 15 residues. The chain's CDR3 is CASSLDRVSYNEQFF. The CDR3, as DNA: TGTGCCAGCAGCTTAGATCGGGTCTCCTACAATGAGCAGTTCTTC.

The chain recombines TRBV18 with TRBJ1-2; D is uncertain. CDR3 length: 12 residues. Germline assignment: CDR1 KGHSH and CDR2 LQKENI. Trimming shortened V by 2 bases and J by 3 bases, and 4 bases separated the two germline ends. Here the CDR3 DNA reads TGTGCCAGCTCACCAGGAGACTATGGCTACACCTTC. Translated: CASSPGDYGYTF. Full variable domain (missing parts from reference TRBV18 and TRBJ1-2): NAGVMQNPRHLVRRRGQEARLRCSPMKGHSHVYWYRQLPEEGLKFMVYLQKENIIDESGMPKERFSAEFPKEGPSILRIQQVVRGDSAAYFCASSPGDYGYTFGSGTRLTVV.

The sample holds one count of this clone. The chain joins TRBV29-1 to TRBJ2-2, with D tentatively TRBD1 (6 bases). The V gene lost 6 bases and the J gene lost 5 bases, with 16 bases spanning the gap. The CDR3 contains 14 residues. Per germline, CDR1 SQVTM and CDR2 ANQGSEA. In DNA, the CDR3 is TGCAGCGTAGTGACAGGTCCGTTAACCGGGGAGCTGTTTTTT. Its protein product is CSVVTGPLTGELFF.